The rows below give T cell receptor beta chains drawn from one sample of a study of blood T cell repertoires in COVID-19. The assay was immunoSEQ multiplex PCR, and TCRdb's table has in-frame clones only and misses some. The sample consists of 160,000 or so clones, more than 80% of them appearing once. The sequenced material came from peripheral blood. The receptors stem from a man aged 60-69 years with acute or convalescent COVID-19. The CDR3 runs from the conserved cysteine through the conserved F or W. A D gene is named only where the DNA matches it firmly. Size tells how often a clone was seen (once, few, many) or the class of an expanded clone, and some rows leave it out.

TRBJ2-7	TRBV20-1	NA	NA	TGCAGTGCTACAGGAAGTGTTGAGCAGTACTTC	CSATGSVEQYF
TRBJ2-7	TRBV7-9	NA	NA	TGTGCCAGCAGCTTAGGCGGCAAACAGGGTAAAGAGCAGTACTTC	CASSLGGKQGKEQYF
TRBJ1-1	TRBV19	NA	NA	TGTGCCAGTAGTAAAAGGGACTTACTGAACACTGAAGCTTTCTTT	CASSKRDLLNTEAFF
TRBJ1-2	TRBV19	NA	NA	TGTGCCAGTAGTATAGATCGATCAGGTGGCTACACCTTC	CASSIDRSGGYTF
TRBJ1-2	TRBV4-2	NA	NA	TGTGCCAGCAGCCCGCATCACACCGACACTAACTATGGCTACACCTTC	CASSPHHTDTNYGYTF
TRBJ2-7	TRBV18	NA	NA	TGTGCCAGCTCCCTCTCCCGGACAGCCCCCTACGAGCAGTACTTC	CASSLSRTAPYEQYF
TRBJ1-5	TRBV5-8	NA	NA	TGTGCCAGCAGCTTGTTTTCGAATCAGCCCCAGCATTTT	CASSLFSNQPQHF
TRBJ2-2	TRBV5-1	NA	NA	TGCGCCAGCAAGGTCGAGACAGCGAACACCGGGGAGCTGTTTTTT	CASKVETANTGELFF
TRBJ2-3	TRBV6-4	NA	NA	TGTGCCAGCAGTGTACAGGGATACACAGATACGCAGTATTTT	CASSVQGYTDTQYF
TRBJ1-5	TRBV18	TRBD1	NA	TGTGCCAGCTCACCAGGGACAGGGCCAGTCAATCAGCCCCAGCATTTT	CASSPGTGPVNQPQHF
TRBJ2-1	TRBV2	TRBD1	once	TGTGCCAGCAGCCAGAGACAGGGGATGGGGAATGAGCAGTTCTTC	CASSQRQGMGNEQFF
TRBJ1-2	TRBV6-5	TRBD1	NA	TGTGCCAGCAGTTACCCTGGTCAGGGGGCTCGAGATGGCTACACCTTC	CASSYPGQGARDGYTF
TRBJ1-1	TRBV7-9	TRBD1	once	TGTGCCAGCAGCTCGCTGGACAGGGACCTCACTGAAGCTTTCTTT	CASSSLDRDLTEAFF
TRBJ2-1	TRBV7-9	TRBD1	NA	TGTGCCAGCAGCTCGTGGGACAGGGATTCCTATGAGCAGTTCTTC	CASSSWDRDSYEQFF
TRBJ1-1	TRBV9	NA	NA	TGTGCCAGCAGTTTACAGGTGAACACTGAAGCTTTCTTT	CASSLQVNTEAFF
TRBJ2-3	TRBV10-2	NA	NA	TGCGCCAGCAGGGTAACAGGGAGAGATACGCAGTATTTT	CASRVTGRDTQYF
TRBJ1-1	TRBV18	NA	few	TGTGCCAGCTCACCCCAGGGCGTGAACACTGAAGCTTTCTTT	CASSPQGVNTEAFF
TRBJ1-3	TRBV7-6	TRBD1	NA	TGTGCCAGCAGCACAGGCAGGGGGAGCTCTGGAAACACCATATATTTT	CASSTGRGSSGNTIYF
TRBJ1-1	TRBV10-1	NA	NA	TGCGCCAGTCCACAGGGACCCCGCATGAACACTGAAGCTTTCTTT	CASPQGPRMNTEAFF
TRBJ1-3	TRBV6-6	NA	NA	TGTGCCAGCAGTTACTCGGGCAGGGAGGGTGGAAACACCATATATTTT	CASSYSGREGGNTIYF
TRBJ1-1	TRBV5-6	NA	NA	TGTGCCAGCAGCCCGTGGGGCAACATGAACACTGAAGCTTTCTTT	CASSPWGNMNTEAFF
TRBJ2-7	TRBV6-4	TRBD1	few	TGTGCCAGATTGATGGCTACGAGATACAGGGGACACGAGCAGTACTTC	CARLMATRYRGHEQYF
TRBJ1-4	TRBV6-5	NA	NA	TGTGCCAGCAGCTCTCAGGGCGGTGAAAAACTGTTTTTT	CASSSQGGEKLFF